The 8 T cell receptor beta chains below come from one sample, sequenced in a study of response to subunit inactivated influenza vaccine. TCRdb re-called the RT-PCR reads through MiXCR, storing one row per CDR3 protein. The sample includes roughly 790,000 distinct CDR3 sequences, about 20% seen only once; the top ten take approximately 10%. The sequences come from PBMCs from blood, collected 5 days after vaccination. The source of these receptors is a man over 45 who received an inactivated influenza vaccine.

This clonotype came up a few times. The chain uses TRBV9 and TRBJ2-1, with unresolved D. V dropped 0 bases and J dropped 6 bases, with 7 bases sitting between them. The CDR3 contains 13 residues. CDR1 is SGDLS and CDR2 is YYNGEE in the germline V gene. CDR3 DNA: TGTGCCAGCAGCGTAGATCTAGTCAATGAGCAGTTCTTC. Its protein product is CASSVDLVNEQFF.

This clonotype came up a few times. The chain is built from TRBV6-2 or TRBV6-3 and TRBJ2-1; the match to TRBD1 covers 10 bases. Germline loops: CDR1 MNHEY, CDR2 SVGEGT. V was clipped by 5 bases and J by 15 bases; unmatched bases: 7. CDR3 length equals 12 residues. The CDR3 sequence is CASSGWTGGRFF. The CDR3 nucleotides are TGTGCCAGCAGTGGTTGGACAGGGGGTAGGTTCTTC.

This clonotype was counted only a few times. The CDR3 is CASSAPGNTGELFF. The CDR3, as DNA: TGTGCCAGCAGCGCGCCGGGGAACACCGGGGAGCTGTTTTTT. The genes are TRBV9 and TRBJ2-2; D ambiguous. V was shortened by 3 bases and J by 1 base, with 7 bases between the two germline ends. The CDR3 runs 14 residues. Per the germline V gene, CDR1 is SGDLS and CDR2 is YYNGEE.

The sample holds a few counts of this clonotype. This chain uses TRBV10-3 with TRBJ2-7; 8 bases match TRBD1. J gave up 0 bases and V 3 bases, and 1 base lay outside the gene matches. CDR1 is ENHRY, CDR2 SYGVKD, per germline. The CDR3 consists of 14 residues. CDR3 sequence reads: CAISEQGDSYEQYF. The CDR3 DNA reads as TGTGCCATCAGTGAACAGGGGGACTCCTACGAGCAGTACTTC.

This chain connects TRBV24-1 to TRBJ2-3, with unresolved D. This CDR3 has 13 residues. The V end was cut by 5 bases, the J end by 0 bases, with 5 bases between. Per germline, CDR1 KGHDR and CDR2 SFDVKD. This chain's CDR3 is CATSVDSTDTQYF. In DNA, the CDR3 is TGTGCCACCAGTGTCGACAGCACAGATACGCAGTATTTT.

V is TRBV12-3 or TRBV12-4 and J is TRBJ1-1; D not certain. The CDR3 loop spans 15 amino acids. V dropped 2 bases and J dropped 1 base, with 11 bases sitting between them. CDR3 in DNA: TGTGCCAGCAGTTTATTTCCGGGGAGGAACACTGAAGCTTTCTTT. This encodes CASSLFPGRNTEAFF.

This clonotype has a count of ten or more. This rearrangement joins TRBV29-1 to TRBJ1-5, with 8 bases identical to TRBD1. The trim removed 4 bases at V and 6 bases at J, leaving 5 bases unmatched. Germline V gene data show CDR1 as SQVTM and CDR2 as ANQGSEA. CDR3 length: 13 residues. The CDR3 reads CSVGEQGVQPQHF. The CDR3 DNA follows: TGCAGCGTTGGGGAACAGGGGGTTCAGCCCCAGCATTTT.

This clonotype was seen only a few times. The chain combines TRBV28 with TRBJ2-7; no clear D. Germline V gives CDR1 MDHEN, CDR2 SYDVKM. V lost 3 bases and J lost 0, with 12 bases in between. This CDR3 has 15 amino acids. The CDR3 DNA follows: TGTGCCAGCAGTTTCGCCGGCAGCATCTCCTACGAGCAGTACTTC. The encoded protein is CASSFAGSISYEQYF.